The 14 T cell receptor beta chains listed next were all sequenced from one sample in a study of cytomegalovirus exposure and HLA in healthy donors. Amplification used 60 Vbeta primers and 13 Jbeta primers. The data were produced by immunoSEQ multiplex PCR, yet TCRdb's version contains in-frame clones alone and is incomplete. This table lists 45,000 to 55,000 clones. Sequencing used PBMCs. The receptors come from a woman in her forties or fifties in good health and CMV-seropositive.

The V gene is TRBV18, the J gene TRBJ1-1; TRBD1 is a possible D gene (6 bases). There are 11 residues in the CDR3. V lost 1 base, J lost 14 bases, and 11 bases lay in between. CDR1 is KGHSH, CDR2 LQKENI, per germline. CDR3 loop: CASSPRTATFF. The DNA of the CDR3 is TGTGCCAGCTCACCACGGACAGCTACCTTCTTT.

CDR3 coding DNA: TGTGCCAGCAGTTACTCGGGGACAGGGTTCTCCTACGAGCAGTACTTC. Its protein product is CASSYSGTGFSYEQYF. This chain connects TRBV6-6 to TRBJ2-7; TRBD1 matches 9 bases. Germline V gene lookup returns CDR1 MNHNY and CDR2 SVGAGI (reference sequence). The CDR3 sequence is 16 residues long. After removal of 0 bases from V and 0 bases from J, the junction contained 3 bases not matched to a gene.

This chain connects TRBV30 to TRBJ1-5; 7 nucleotides agree with TRBD1. V lost 0 bases to trimming and J lost 0 bases; unmatched junction nucleotides: 5. The length of the CDR3 is 16 residues. Germline CDR1 reads GTSNPN; CDR2 reads SVGIG (reference sequence). DNA of the CDR3: TGTGCCTGGAGTGTCTTGACAGGGTATAGCAATCAGCCCCAGCATTTT. The encoded protein is CAWSVLTGYSNQPQHF.

The rearrangement links TRBV30 to TRBJ1-4, with 9 positions matching TRBD1. The length of the CDR3 is 16 residues. V was pared by 1 base and J by 4 bases, with 7 bases of the junction left unmatched. Germline V gene data show CDR1 as GTSNPN and CDR2 as SVGIG (reference sequence). The CDR3 DNA is TGTGCCTGGAGTGGGGGGACAGGGATTTTTAATGAAAAACTGTTTTTT. The encoded protein is CAWSGGTGIFNEKLFF.

The chain is built from TRBV25-1 and TRBJ2-5, with 8 bases that match TRBD1. This CDR3 contains 13 residues. V was clipped by 6 bases and J by 4 bases; unmatched bases: 4. The germline V gene encodes CDR1 MGHDK and CDR2 SYGVNS. The DNA of the CDR3 is TGTGCCAGCAGCAGGGGGCTCGGAGAGACCCAGTACTTC. This sequence encodes CASSRGLGETQYF.

The genes are TRBV30 and TRBJ1-1; no firm D call. With 1 base removed from V and 1 base from J, the gap between germline ends came to 10 bases. Germline V lookup: CDR1 GTSNPN, CDR2 SVGIG (reference sequence). The CDR3 totals 14 residues. The CDR3 is CAWSAGSWNTEAFF. CDR3 coding DNA: TGTGCCTGGAGTGCCGGGTCCTGGAACACTGAAGCTTTCTTT. Full variable domain (missing parts from reference TRBV30 and TRBJ1-1): SQTIHQWPATLVQPVGSPLSLECTVEGTSNPNLYWYRQAAGRGLQLLFYSVGIGQISSEVPQNLSASRPQDRQFILSSKKLLLSDSGFYLCAWSAGSWNTEAFFGQGTRLTVV.

This chain links TRBV29-1 with TRBJ2-7; 7 bases agree with TRBD1. Germline CDR1 is SQVTM and CDR2 is ANQGSEA. V trimming: 5 bases; J trimming: 3 bases; junction bases outside the gene matches: 7. The CDR3 loop spans 13 amino acids. The CDR3 DNA is TGCAGCGTTTCCGGGACAGTGAGCTACGAGCAGTACTTC. Its protein is CSVSGTVSYEQYF.

Worth noting for this clone: Additional DNA sequences in this sample encode the identical CDR3. The V and J genes are TRBV28 and TRBJ2-3, with no clear D. The germline gives CDR1 MDHEN, CDR2 SYDVKM. The CDR3 is 14 residues long. Trimming removed 10 bases from V and 2 bases from J, with 16 bases in between. The CDR3 here is CATRLGSTTDTQYF. The CDR3 nucleotides read TGTGCCACCCGTCTAGGTAGCACCACAGATACGCAGTATTTT.

The J gene is TRBJ1-4, the V gene TRBV7-6; D ambiguous. The CDR3 loop spans 15 amino acids. The germline V gene encodes CDR1 SGHVS and CDR2 FNYEAQ. Trimming left V 4 bases short and J 5 bases short, with 14 bases between. CDR3 in amino acids: CASSSSPRANEKLFF. Written as DNA, the CDR3 is TGTGCCAGCAGCTCCTCCCCCCGAGCCAATGAAAAACTGTTTTTT.

The chain combines TRBV28 with TRBJ1-5; D is uncertain. Germline V lookup: CDR1 MDHEN, CDR2 SYDVKM. The CDR3 has 12 residues. Trimming pared 8 bases from V and 6 bases from J, leaving 11 bases between. In DNA, the CDR3 is TGTGCCAGCTGGACTTCGCTTCAGCCCCAGCATTTT. It is translated as CASWTSLQPQHF.

This chain uses TRBV5-1 with TRBJ2-3, with TRBD2 matching over 9 bases. This CDR3 has 16 residues. V trimming: 2 bases; J trimming: 5 bases; junction bases outside the gene matches: 9. Germline-derived CDR1 and CDR2 are SGHRS and YFSETQ. The CDR3 here is CASSFIAGAVRDTQYF. The CDR3 coding sequence is TGCGCCAGCAGCTTCATAGCGGGAGCTGTCAGAGATACGCAGTATTTT.

The chain carries TRBV19 and TRBJ1-2; the D is unclear. CDR1 LNHDA and CDR2 SQIVND come from the germline V gene (reference sequence). V lost 3 bases, J lost 3 bases, and 8 bases lay in between. The CDR3 consists of 13 residues. The CDR3 region has the DNA TGTGCCAGTAGTATCCAGGCCGACTATGGCTACACCTTC. Encoded protein: CASSIQADYGYTF.

The V gene is TRBV18, the J gene TRBJ2-1; 7 bases line up with TRBD2. This CDR3 comprises 15 residues. The germline CDR1 and CDR2 sequences are KGHSH and LQKENI. V lost 6 bases and J lost 5; bases outside the gene matches: 10. The CDR3 sequence is CASSPLGGSNNEQFF. The CDR3 DNA follows: TGTGCCAGCTCCCCTCTGGGCGGGAGTAACAATGAGCAGTTCTTC.

This chain connects TRBV5-1 to TRBJ2-3; the match to TRBD2 covers 12 bases. The CDR3 has 17 residues. V gave up 2 bases and J gave up 2 bases; unmatched junction bases: 6. The germline V gene has CDR1 SGHRS and CDR2 YFSETQ. The CDR3 DNA reads as TGCGCCAGCAGCTTCCGGACTAGCGGGACAACCACAGATACGCAGTATTTT. Translating gives CASSFRTSGTTTDTQYF.